This T cell receptor beta chain was retrieved from a study of T-cell reconstitution after alpha-beta-depleted transplantation in children. This sample's TCRbeta library carried unique molecular identifier barcodes. One entry per CDR3 protein, called by TCRdb with MiXCR from the PCR reads. The data hold about 590,000 distinct CDR3 sequences, with around 13% observed a single time. Overall study results and limits: Among T cells one year after transplant, newly produced cells accounted for most counts and diversity.

There are a few counts of this clonotype. Its antigen is undetermined. Trimming removed 3 bases from V and 3 bases from J, with 9 bases in between. The CDR3 totals 13 residues. CDR1 is SNHLY and CDR2 is FYNNEI in the germline V gene. The receptor was isolated from a male patient aged 10 to 17 who had a stem cell transplant for acute myeloid leukemia, so the T cells may come from the graft donor. The chain carries TRBV2 and TRBJ2-7, with D possibly TRBD1 on 6 matching bases. Here the sequenced sample was PBMCs, mostly from graft donor cells, taken 360 days after TCRalphabeta/CD19-depleted stem cell transplant. The CDR3 here is CASSEKDSYEQYF. CDR3 DNA sequence: TGTGCCAGCAGTGAGAAGGACAGCTACGAGCAGTACTTC.